This record concerns one TCR beta chain sequence. Its antigen is not identified. These data come from a study of T-cell memory formation after mild COVID-19. Germline CDR1 reads SNHLY; CDR2 reads FYNNEI. V was clipped by 6 bases and J by 4 bases, with 12 bases between them. The CDR3 consists of 13 residues. General observations from the study: The study found contracting CD4+ clones mainly in CM and EM and contracting CD8+ clones in EMRA.

TCRdb reanalysed the 5' RACE reads using MiXCR and keeps one entry per CDR3 protein. The sample yields fewer than 250,000 distinct CDR3 sequences, roughly a tenth seen once. The sequence was obtained from a man between 18 and 29 years old who had mild COVID-19 (a few samples of this study predate the infection). Cell type and time point are not known. The rearrangement links TRBV2 to TRBJ1-2; unclear D gene. Sample: PBMCs or a T cell subset sorted from them (not recorded which). The chain's CDR3 is CASSGERTYGYTF. For the CDR3, the DNA is TGTGCCAGCAGCGGCGAAAGGACCTATGGCTACACCTTC. The whole variable domain, remainder taken from reference TRBV2 and TRBJ1-2, is EPEVTQTPSHQVTQMGQEVILRCVPISNHLYFYWYRQILGQKVEFLVSFYNNEISEKSEIFDDQFSVERPDGSNFTLKIRSTKLEDSAMYFCASSGERTYGYTFGSGTRLTVV.